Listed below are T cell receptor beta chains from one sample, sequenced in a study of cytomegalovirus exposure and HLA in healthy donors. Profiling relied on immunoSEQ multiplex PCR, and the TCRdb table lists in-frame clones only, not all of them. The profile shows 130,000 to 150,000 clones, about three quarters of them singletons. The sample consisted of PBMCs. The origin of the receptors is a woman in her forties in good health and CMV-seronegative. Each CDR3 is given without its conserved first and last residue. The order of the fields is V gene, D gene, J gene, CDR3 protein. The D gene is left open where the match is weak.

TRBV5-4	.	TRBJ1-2	ASTGGNYGYT
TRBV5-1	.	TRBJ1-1	ASSSHEGGDTEAF
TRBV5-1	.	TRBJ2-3	ASSLALRGGADTQY
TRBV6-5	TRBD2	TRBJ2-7	ASSYSTGGSPYEQY
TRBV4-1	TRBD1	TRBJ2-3	ASSRLGTGDATDTQY
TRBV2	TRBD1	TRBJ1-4	ASKPGTGFEKLF
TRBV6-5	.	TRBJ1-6	ASSYSRGVDSPLH
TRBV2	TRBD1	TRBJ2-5	AVQGAGETQY
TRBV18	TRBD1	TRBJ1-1	ASSRGATGNTEAF
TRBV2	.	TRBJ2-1	ASRTRGNEQF
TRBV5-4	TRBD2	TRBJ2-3	ASSLRLAGFPVHTQY
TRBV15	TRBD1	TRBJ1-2	ATSRDETTGGGGYT
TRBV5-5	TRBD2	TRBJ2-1	ASSALTSGGAQEQF
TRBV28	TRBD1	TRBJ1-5	ASSSGGANNQPQH
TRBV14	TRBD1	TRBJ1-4	ASSQKHRGLGKLF
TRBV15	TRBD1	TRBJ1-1	ATSRDNQGVHTEAF
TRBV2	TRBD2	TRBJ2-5	ASSDPAGGAGETQY
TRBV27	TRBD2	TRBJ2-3	ASRVSLAGGLQSTDTQY
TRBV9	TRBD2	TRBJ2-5	ASSVDRGSGGQETQY
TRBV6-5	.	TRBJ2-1	ASSSTGTEQF
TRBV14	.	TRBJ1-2	ASSQGQGRGYT
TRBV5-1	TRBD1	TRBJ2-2	ASSLDRANTGELF
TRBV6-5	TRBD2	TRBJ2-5	ASSYSPTSGGETQY